This T cell receptor beta chain was documented in a study of CD8 T cells in ankylosing spondylitis. Library preparation for TCR beta used quantitative 5'-RACE with molecular barcodes. TCRdb ran MiXCR on the 5' RACE reads and lists one entry per CDR3 protein. The data show about 150,000 distinct CDR3 sequences, around a third seen once. Findings and caveats of the study: Disease-linked clones displayed a CD8+ phenotype and appeared relatively rarely in peripheral blood. A motif in TCR beta, a set of eight or nine highly homologous variants, appeared characteristic of ankylosing spondylitis blood.

As regards this clonotype: Its cognate antigen is unknown.

Germline loops: CDR1 MNHEY, CDR2 SMNVEV (reference sequence). The junction had 13 bases not matched to a gene; V was cut back by 5 bases and J by 3 bases. The CDR3 is made up of 16 amino acids. The sequencing sample was made of synovial fluid, either unsorted or a sorted T cell fraction (not recorded which). The clonotype was recovered from a male donor with ankylosing spondylitis. This chain connects TRBV27 to TRBJ2-7; 7 bases are a match to TRBD2. In nucleotides, the CDR3 is TGTGCCAGCAGTGTTCGCAGCGGGACCCTCTTCTACGAGCAGTACTTC. This gives the protein CASSVRSGTLFYEQYF.